Presented here are 30 T cell receptor beta chains from one specimen sequenced in a study of response to subunit inactivated influenza vaccine. TCRdb itself ran the RT-PCR reads through MiXCR, one entry per CDR3 protein. The table records about 500,000 distinct CDR3 sequences, about 15% of them present only once. The specimen comprised CD4+ T cells sorted from PBMCs, sampled 23 months after vaccination. These receptor sequences come from a man aged 50-75 years who received an inactivated influenza vaccine.

V usage is TRBV20-1 and J usage is TRBJ1-2, with 10 bases identical to TRBD1. V shed 5 bases and J 8 bases; nucleotides not matched to a gene: 17. The length of the CDR3 is 16 residues. CDR1 and CDR2 (germline): DFQATT, SNEGSKA (reference sequence). In DNA form, the CDR3 reads TGCAGTGCTCCCAAGGGACAGGGGCCGAACATCGGCGGCTACACCTTC. Residues: CSAPKGQGPNIGGYTF.

The chain employs TRBV25-1 and TRBJ2-1; D uncertain. Between the trimmed V and J ends, which lost 8 bases and 6 bases, there was a span of 14 bases. The CDR3 loop spans 13 amino acids. Germline lookup yields CDR1 MGHDK and CDR2 SYGVNS. The CDR3 nucleotides read TGTGCCAGCCGTCGTGACCTATTCAATGAGCAGTTCTTC. Translation gives CASRRDLFNEQFF.

The chain is built from TRBV7-9 and TRBJ1-1; D remains unclear. V gave up 6 bases and J gave up 5 bases, with 13 bases separating them. Germline-derived CDR1 and CDR2 are SEHNR and FQNEAQ (reference sequence). The CDR3 totals 13 residues. CDR3 amino acids: CASSDLLGTEAFF. The CDR3, as DNA: TGTGCCAGCAGTGACCTCCTTGGTACTGAAGCTTTCTTT.

V usage is TRBV24-1 and J usage is TRBJ2-2, with 7 positions matching TRBD1. The germline CDR1 and CDR2 sequences are KGHDR and SFDVKD. Trimming took 5 bases from V and 4 from J; bases not matched to a gene: 15. This CDR3 has 18 amino acids. The CDR3 nucleotides are TGTGCCACCAGTGGAGGGTTGCGAAGACAGGGAGTCACCGGGGAGCTGTTTTTT. Translation gives CATSGGLRRQGVTGELFF.

This clonotype was observed once. This chain links TRBV13 with TRBJ2-3, with D possibly TRBD2 on 6 matching bases. Looked up from germline, CDR1 is PRHDT and CDR2 is FYEKMQ (reference sequence). V lost 5 bases, J lost 15 bases, and 18 bases lay in between. This CDR3 spans 12 amino acids. CDR3 in DNA: TGTGCCAGCAGCCAGGGACTGGCGGGCGTATATTTT. Encoded protein: CASSQGLAGVYF. The variable domain in full, completed from reference TRBV13 and TRBJ2-3, reads AAGVIQSPRHLIKEKRETATLKCYPIPRHDTVYWYQQGPGQDPQFLISFYEKMQSDKGSIPDRFSAQQFSDYHSELNMSSLELGDSALYFCASSQGLAGVYFGPGTRLTVL.

The rearrangement uses TRBV7-9 and TRBJ2-5, with D tentatively TRBD1 or TRBD2 (5 bases each). V was clipped by 6 bases and J by 4 bases, with 18 bases between them. Germline-derived CDR1 and CDR2 are SEHNR and FQNEAQ (reference sequence). This CDR3 has 15 residues. CDR3 sequence reads: CASSLLSRDLETQYF. As DNA, the CDR3 is TGTGCCAGCAGTCTACTTTCCAGGGACCTAGAGACCCAGTACTTC.

This clonotype has more than one count but fewer than ten. The chain links TRBV7-9 to TRBJ1-1; unclear D gene. In germline, CDR1 is SEHNR, CDR2 FQNEAQ (reference sequence). V was cut by 5 bases and J by 1 base, with 11 bases left in between. This CDR3 comprises 14 residues. The CDR3 spells CASSPNTGNTEAFF. In nucleotides, the CDR3 is TGTGCCAGCAGCCCCAATACGGGGAACACTGAAGCTTTCTTT. Using reference TRBV7-9 and TRBJ1-1 for the parts outside the CDR3, the full variable domain is DTGVSQNPRHKITKRGQNVTFRCDPISEHNRLYWYRQTLGQGPEFLTYFQNEAQLEKSRLLSDRFSAERPKGSFSTLEIQRTEQGDSAMYLCASSPNTGNTEAFFGQGTRLTVV.

This clonotype was detected a few times. The chain couples TRBV20-1 to TRBJ2-7; 9 bases fit TRBD2. There are 13 residues in the CDR3. The germline V gene encodes CDR1 DFQATT and CDR2 SNEGSKA (reference sequence). Losses at the gene ends were 3 bases for V and 3 bases for J; bases not matched to a gene: 3. CDR3 protein: CSASAAGGYEQYF. CDR3 sequence (DNA): TGCAGTGCTAGTGCAGCGGGAGGCTACGAGCAGTACTTC.

Only a few counts were recorded for this clonotype. The chain has TRBV11-1 and TRBJ2-1, with 15 bases identical to TRBD2. Germline V gives CDR1 SGHAT, CDR2 FQDESV (reference sequence). The CDR3 covers 18 residues. The V and J ends lost 5 bases and 2 bases, in that order; junction bases with no gene match: 7. In nucleotides, the CDR3 is TGTGCCAGCAGCGCAGGACTAGCGGGAGGGAAAACCTACAATGAGCAGTTCTTC. This translates into CASSAGLAGGKTYNEQFF.

The sample holds a few counts of this clonotype. The chain employs TRBV15 and TRBJ1-2, with D maybe TRBD1 (6 bases). This CDR3 comprises 13 residues. Trimming pared 6 bases from V and 8 bases from J, leaving 16 bases between. In germline, CDR1 is LNHNV, CDR2 YYDKDF (reference sequence). The CDR3 coding sequence is TGTGCCACCAGTTTTCCGGGGACACGCGGCTACACCTTC. Amino acids: CATSFPGTRGYTF.

Only a few counts were recorded for this clonotype. The V call is TRBV5-1, the J call TRBJ2-1; D may correspond to TRBD1 or TRBD2 (6 bases each). V lost 0 bases, J lost 3 bases, and 13 bases lay in between. CDR3 length equals 16 residues. The V gene's germline CDR1 is SGHRS and CDR2 YFSETQ. As DNA, the CDR3 is TGCGCCAGCAGCTTGGAGGTCGGGGGCAACTACAATGAGCAGTTCTTC. Residues: CASSLEVGGNYNEQFF.

The chain couples TRBV20-1 to TRBJ1-1, with TRBD1 identical over 8 bases. Germline assignment: CDR1 DFQATT and CDR2 SNEGSKA (reference sequence). This CDR3 comprises 13 residues. The V and J ends lost 4 bases and 6 bases, in that order; junction bases with no gene match: 7. The chain's CDR3 is CSATQGATSEAFF. The CDR3 coding sequence is TGCAGTGCTACCCAGGGGGCGACTTCTGAAGCTTTCTTT.

Only a few counts were recorded for this clonotype. The chain uses TRBV29-1 and TRBJ2-7; unclear D gene. This CDR3 comprises 12 residues. V was clipped by 4 bases and J by 6 bases, with 13 bases between them. Germline-derived CDR1 and CDR2 are SQVTM and ANQGSEA. CDR3 sequence reads: CSVVAYTGEQYF. The CDR3 DNA is TGCAGCGTTGTGGCGTATACGGGCGAGCAGTACTTC.

Here the CDR3 reads CASSVEAARANEQFF. DNA for the CDR3: TGTGCCAGCAGCGTAGAGGCAGCGAGGGCGAATGAGCAGTTCTTC. The rearrangement joins TRBV9 to TRBJ2-1; D is perhaps TRBD2 (5 bases). The V end was cut by 0 bases, the J end by 7 bases, with 14 bases between. This CDR3 has 15 residues. The germline V gene encodes CDR1 SGDLS and CDR2 YYNGEE.

The genes are TRBV12-3 or TRBV12-4 and TRBJ2-2, with 8 positions matching TRBD2. With V trimmed by 5 bases and J by 1 base, 3 bases remained unmatched. The CDR3 extends over 15 amino acids. As DNA, the CDR3 is TGTGCCAGCAGTACGAGCGGGAGGAACACCGGGGAGCTGTTTTTT. Translating gives CASSTSGRNTGELFF.

In nucleotides, the CDR3 is TGTGCCAGCAGTGGACCGGGACAGGGGGCGCTTGGGGCCAACGTCCTGACTTTC. This gives the protein CASSGPGQGALGANVLTF. The J gene is TRBJ2-6, the V gene TRBV28; 12 positions match TRBD1. V trimming: 5 bases; J trimming: 3 bases; junction bases outside the gene matches: 8. The CDR3 is 18 amino acids. Germline V gene data show CDR1 as MDHEN and CDR2 as SYDVKM.

A few counts support this clonotype. The V call is TRBV5-6, the J call TRBJ1-5; the D gene is possibly TRBD1 (5 bases). The V end was cut by 4 bases, the J end by 2 bases, with 16 bases between. Germline V gene sequence: CDR1 SGHDT, CDR2 YYEEEE. The CDR3 consists of 16 residues. The CDR3 loop reads CASSLRETRGNQPQHF. In DNA, the CDR3 is TGTGCCAGCAGCCTGCGGGAGACCAGGGGCAATCAGCCCCAGCATTTT.

This clonotype was seen only a few times. V and J are TRBV19 and TRBJ1-2; 11 bases are a match to TRBD1. CDR1 LNHDA and CDR2 SQIVND come from the germline V gene (reference sequence). V dropped 5 bases and J dropped 7; count of bases not matched to a gene: 6. The CDR3 extends over 14 amino acids. DNA of the CDR3: TGTGCCAGTAGTGCTGGACAGGGGGCGGTTGGCTACACCTTC. It specifies CASSAGQGAVGYTF.

This clonotype was seen only a few times. The CDR3 region is CASSESRRRRGEQYF. The CDR3 DNA sequence: TGCGCCAGCAGTGAGTCGAGGCGGAGAAGGGGCGAGCAGTACTTC. This chain uses TRBV10-2 with TRBJ2-7; TRBD1 might be the D (5 bases). The germline V and J ends were trimmed by 0 bases and 6 bases, with 15 bases remaining between them. This CDR3 spans 15 amino acids. Looked up from germline, CDR1 is WSHSY and CDR2 is SAAADI.

This clonotype was detected a few times. The chain combines TRBV12-3 or TRBV12-4 with TRBJ2-1; D remains ambiguous. The CDR3 sequence is 15 residues long. Trimming cost V 5 bases and J 4 bases, with 15 bases left between them. The CDR3 spells CASSHGPTFYNEQFF. DNA of the CDR3: TGTGCCAGCAGTCACGGTCCTACCTTTTACAATGAGCAGTTCTTC.

The chain has TRBV12-3 or TRBV12-4 and TRBJ1-5, with D uncertain. This CDR3 is 13 amino acids long. The ends were cut back, 4 bases at V and 2 bases at J, with 6 bases in the middle. This CDR3 is CASSSVRNQPQHF. CDR3 sequence (DNA): TGTGCCAGCAGTTCGGTGCGCAATCAGCCCCAGCATTTT.

The V and J genes are TRBV20-1 and TRBJ2-1, with no clear D. Germline lookup yields CDR1 DFQATT and CDR2 SNEGSKA (reference sequence). The CDR3 runs to 15 residues. V lost 6 bases and J lost 2, with 17 bases in between. The CDR3 spells CSASPTHKTYNEQFF. The CDR3 DNA reads TGCAGTGCCTCACCGACACACAAGACCTACAATGAGCAGTTCTTC.

The sample holds many counts of this clonotype. CDR3 DNA: TGTGCCAGCTCAACCCTGGGACAGGGGGCGGTCGATGAGCAGTTCTTC. This gives the protein CASSTLGQGAVDEQFF. This rearrangement joins TRBV5-6 to TRBJ2-1; the match to TRBD1 covers 12 bases. Germline CDR1 reads SGHDT; CDR2 reads YYEEEE. The CDR3 loop spans 16 amino acids. Losses at the gene ends were 7 bases for V and 8 bases for J; bases not matched to a gene: 13.

V usage is TRBV7-2 and J usage is TRBJ2-3, with D perhaps matching TRBD1 or TRBD2 (5 bases each). The V gene's germline CDR1 is SGHTA and CDR2 FQGNSA. Trimming pared 4 bases from V and 3 bases from J, leaving 17 bases between. The CDR3 has 16 amino acids. The CDR3 sequence: CASSSPGATQTDTQYF. CDR3 nucleotide sequence: TGTGCCAGCAGCTCCCCCGGGGCAACTCAGACAGATACGCAGTATTTT.

This clonotype occurred a few times. The chain is built from TRBV7-3 and TRBJ2-1; maybe TRBD2 (5 bases). The V and J ends lost 5 bases and 6 bases respectively, with 11 bases between them. Germline CDR1 is SGHTA and CDR2 is FQGTGA. The length of the CDR3 is 13 residues. The CDR3 DNA is TGTGCCAGCAGCCCCTCCGCGGGCAATGAGCAGTTCTTC. This encodes CASSPSAGNEQFF.

The chain recombines TRBV29-1 with TRBJ2-6; TRBD2 agrees at 7 bases. Unmatched junction bases numbered 9, after V lost 6 bases and J lost 1 base. The CDR3 loop spans 16 amino acids. Germline V gene lookup returns CDR1 SQVTM and CDR2 ANQGSEA. The CDR3: CSVSQSGVSGANVLTF. CDR3 sequence (DNA): TGCAGCGTATCCCAGAGCGGGGTTTCTGGGGCCAACGTCCTGACTTTC.

The J gene is TRBJ1-1, the V gene TRBV3-1; TRBD1 matches 7 bases. The CDR3 contains 15 residues. With 4 bases clipped from V and 5 bases from J, the junction kept 10 bases outside the gene matches. Germline CDR1 is LGHDT and CDR2 is YNNKEL (reference sequence). The CDR3 here is CASSPNNRGWTEAFF. In DNA, the CDR3 is TGTGCCAGCAGCCCCAATAACAGGGGTTGGACTGAAGCTTTCTTT.

V usage is TRBV20-1 and J usage is TRBJ2-3; D possibly matches TRBD1 or TRBD2 (6 bases each). The CDR3 is 16 amino acids. The V gene lost 5 bases and the J gene lost 3 bases, with 21 bases spanning the gap. Germline values: CDR1 DFQATT, CDR2 SNEGSKA (reference sequence). The CDR3 nucleotides read TGCAGTGCTGCCCGTGACGGGGGCTACAGGACAGATACGCAGTATTTT. Translation: CSAARDGGYRTDTQYF.

The chain recombines TRBV12-5 with TRBJ2-1; 10 bases fit TRBD2. This CDR3 contains 16 residues. V shed 5 bases and J 3 bases; nucleotides not matched to a gene: 7. Germline CDR1 and CDR2: LGHNT and FRNRAP. CDR3 sequence: CASGPRSSGGYNEQFF. CDR3 sequence (DNA): TGTGCTAGTGGTCCCCGTTCTAGCGGGGGCTACAATGAGCAGTTCTTC.

This rearrangement joins TRBV5-1 to TRBJ2-1, with 15 nucleotides matching TRBD2. Trimming took 3 bases from V and 9 from J; bases not matched to a gene: 4. CDR3 length: 15 amino acids. The germline CDR1 and CDR2 sequences are SGHRS and YFSETQ. The CDR3 nucleotides are TGCGCCAGCAGCTCGGGACTAGCGGGAGGTGGTGAGCAGTTCTTC. Protein: CASSSGLAGGGEQFF.